Here is one T cell receptor beta chain with its context. No antigen is known for it. The data stem from a study of T-cell memory formation after mild COVID-19. The wider study: Most TCR clusters belonged to a single donor. Study findings and constraints: CD4+ bias marked clones expanding day 15 to 37, unlike balanced contracting clones. Contracting CD4+ clones lay largely in CM and EM, with CD8+ ones residing in EMRA.

V was pared by 3 bases and J by 5 bases, with 11 bases between. The CDR3 runs 14 residues. Germline-derived CDR1 and CDR2 are LNHDA and SQIVND (reference sequence). Libraries for TCRalpha and TCRbeta carried sample barcodes and unique molecular identifiers via 5'RACE. TCRdb ran MiXCR on the 5' RACE reads and lists one entry per CDR3 protein. Here the sample spans 120,000 or so distinct CDR3 sequences, about 6% being singletons. The receptor's source is an adult woman who had mild COVID-19 (a few samples of this study predate the infection). Cell type and time point are not known. This rearrangement joins TRBV19 to TRBJ2-1, with D possibly matching TRBD1 (5 bases). The material sequenced was PBMCs or a T cell subset sorted from them (not recorded which). CDR3 sequence reads: CASSIRQGHNEQFF. CDR3 DNA: TGTGCCAGTAGTATTCGGCAGGGCCACAATGAGCAGTTCTTC.